The clone carrying this TCR beta chain turned up a few times. This sample was included in a study of blood T cell repertoires in COVID-19. Profiling relied on immunoSEQ multiplex PCR, and the TCRdb table lists in-frame clones only, not all of them. The data show 200,000 to 250,000 clones, approximately 80% seen once. CDR1 MGHRA and CDR2 YSYEKL come from the germline V gene. V dropped 0 bases and J dropped 1; count of bases not matched to a gene: 4. The CDR3 is 16 residues long. This receptor was identified in a woman of 80 years or more with COVID-19, enrolled during active disease. The chain employs TRBV4-1 and TRBJ1-1; 8 bases are shared with TRBD1. Material: peripheral blood. CDR3 sequence: CASSQDRGTGNTEAFF. CDR3 bases: TGCGCCAGCAGCCAAGATCGCGGGACAGGGAACACTGAAGCTTTCTTT.